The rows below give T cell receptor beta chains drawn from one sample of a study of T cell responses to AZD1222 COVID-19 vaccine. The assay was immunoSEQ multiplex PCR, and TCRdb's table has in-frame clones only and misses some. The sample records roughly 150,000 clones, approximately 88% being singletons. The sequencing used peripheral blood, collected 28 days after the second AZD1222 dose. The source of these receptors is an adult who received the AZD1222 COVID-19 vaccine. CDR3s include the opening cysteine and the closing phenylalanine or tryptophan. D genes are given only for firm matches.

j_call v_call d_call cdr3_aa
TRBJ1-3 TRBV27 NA CASSLTGGNTIYF
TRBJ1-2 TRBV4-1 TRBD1 CASSQGQGSYGYTF
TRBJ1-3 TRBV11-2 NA CASSLAGSSGNTIYF
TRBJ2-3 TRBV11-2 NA CASSLDRVATDTQYF
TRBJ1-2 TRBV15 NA CATSRDAVYGYTF
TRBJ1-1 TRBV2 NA CASSETRVQGPEAFF
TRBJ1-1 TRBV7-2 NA CASSLEGRSTEAFF
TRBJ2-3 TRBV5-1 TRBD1 CASSWPGQGTSTDTQYF
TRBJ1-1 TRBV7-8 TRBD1 CASSDGTVQIPEAFF
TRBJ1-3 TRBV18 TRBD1 CASSPKGQDSGNTIYF
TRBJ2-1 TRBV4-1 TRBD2 CASRYGGTGLSEQFF
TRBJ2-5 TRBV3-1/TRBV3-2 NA CASSAYSRGLAQETQYF
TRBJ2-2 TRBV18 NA CASSPLGTAGELFF
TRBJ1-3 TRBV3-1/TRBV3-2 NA CASSQRDLIGNTIYF
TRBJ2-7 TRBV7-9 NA CASSLFGDGDEQYF
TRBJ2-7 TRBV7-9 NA CASSLGWLDEQYF
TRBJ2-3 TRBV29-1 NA CSVEGSTDTQYF
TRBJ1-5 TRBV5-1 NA CASSPGHSGPNQPQHF
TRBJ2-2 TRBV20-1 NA CSASHSLGGRELFF
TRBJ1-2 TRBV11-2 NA CASSLEGYGYTF
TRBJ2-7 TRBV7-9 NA CASSFSGSNLEQYF
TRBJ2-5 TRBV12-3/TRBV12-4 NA CASSLGAMETQYF
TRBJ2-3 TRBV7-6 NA CASSDSGASTDTQYF
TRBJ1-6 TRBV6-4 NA CASSDGLTNNSPLHF
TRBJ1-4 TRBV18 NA CASSQNEKLFF
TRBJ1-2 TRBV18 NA CASSPLEPNYGYTF
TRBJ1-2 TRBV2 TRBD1 CASSTNRGDGYTF
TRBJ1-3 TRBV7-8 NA CASQRRSGNTIYF
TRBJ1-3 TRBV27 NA CASREGFTGNTIYF
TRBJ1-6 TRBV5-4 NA CASRGESNSPLHF
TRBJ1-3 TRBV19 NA CASSIAFAGGPGNTIYF
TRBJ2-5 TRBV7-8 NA CASSLFRGETQYF
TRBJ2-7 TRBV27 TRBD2 CASSFQWRGTSYEQYF
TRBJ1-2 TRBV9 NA CASSSVKEWDGYTF
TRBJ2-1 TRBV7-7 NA CASSPDRQSYNEQFF
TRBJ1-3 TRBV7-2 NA CASSPSRVGNTIYF
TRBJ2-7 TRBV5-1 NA CASSLGPTTSSEQYF
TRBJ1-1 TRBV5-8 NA CASSFGQLEAFF